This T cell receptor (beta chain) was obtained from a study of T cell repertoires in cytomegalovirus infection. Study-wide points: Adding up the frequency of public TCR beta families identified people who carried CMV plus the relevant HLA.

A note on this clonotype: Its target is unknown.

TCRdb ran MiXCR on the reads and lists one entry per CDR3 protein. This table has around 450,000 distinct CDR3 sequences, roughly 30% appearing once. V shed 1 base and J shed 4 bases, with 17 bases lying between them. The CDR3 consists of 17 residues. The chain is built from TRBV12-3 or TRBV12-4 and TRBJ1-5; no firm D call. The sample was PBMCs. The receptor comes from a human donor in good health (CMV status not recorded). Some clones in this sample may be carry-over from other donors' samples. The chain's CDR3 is CASSLDLADAWNQPQHF. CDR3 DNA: TGTGCCAGCAGTTTAGATCTCGCCGACGCTTGGAATCAGCCCCAGCATTTT.